This T cell receptor beta chain is from a study of blood T cell repertoires in COVID-19. Unmatched junction bases numbered 7, after V lost 0 bases and J lost 6 bases. The CDR3 loop spans 16 amino acids. The germline gives CDR1 MNHEY, CDR2 SVGAGI. The table came from immunoSEQ multiplex PCR; TCRdb's copy has only in-frame clones and leaves some out. The sample has about 180,000 clones; roughly 82% are singletons. The receptor's source is a man in his fifties or sixties who had recovered from COVID-19. Sequenced input: PBMCs or T cells enriched from blood (not recorded which). This chain connects TRBV6-5 to TRBJ2-1; TRBD1 agrees at 8 bases. The CDR3 protein is CASSYSETGALNEQFF. In nucleotides, the CDR3 is TGTGCCAGCAGTTACTCTGAGACAGGGGCACTCAATGAGCAGTTCTTC.